This note documents a single TCR beta chain sequence. Its target is unknown. Germline loops: CDR1 MNHNS, CDR2 SASEGT. The CDR3 is 13 residues long. V was cut by 7 bases and J by 6 bases, with 13 bases left in between. The PCR was carried out with 60 Vbeta primers and 13 Jbeta primers. TCRdb keeps only in-frame clones here, not all; method: immunoSEQ multiplex PCR. The data show some 70,000 clones, 65% to 70% seen once. The data belong to a study of cytomegalovirus exposure and HLA in healthy donors. Regarding the study as a whole: In a later analysis, most CMV-associated TCR beta chains appeared HLA-restricted.

Sequencing was carried out using PBMCs. This chain connects TRBV6-1 to TRBJ1-5; possibly TRBD1 for D (5 bases). The sequence was obtained from a male donor in good health and CMV-seropositive. CDR3 amino acids: CASNTDRSQPQHF. The CDR3 DNA reads as TGTGCCAGCAATACAGACAGAAGTCAGCCCCAGCATTTT.